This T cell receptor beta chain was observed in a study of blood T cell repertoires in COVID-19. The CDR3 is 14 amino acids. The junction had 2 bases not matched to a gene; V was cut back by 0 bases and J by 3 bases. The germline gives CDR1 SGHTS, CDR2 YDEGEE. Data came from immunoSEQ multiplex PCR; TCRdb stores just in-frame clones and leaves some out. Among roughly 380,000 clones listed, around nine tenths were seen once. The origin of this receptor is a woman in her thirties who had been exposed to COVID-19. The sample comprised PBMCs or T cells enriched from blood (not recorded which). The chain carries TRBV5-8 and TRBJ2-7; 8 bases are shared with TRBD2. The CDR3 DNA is TGTGCCAGCAGCTTGGGACTAGCGAGCTACGAGCAGTACTTC. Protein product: CASSLGLASYEQYF.